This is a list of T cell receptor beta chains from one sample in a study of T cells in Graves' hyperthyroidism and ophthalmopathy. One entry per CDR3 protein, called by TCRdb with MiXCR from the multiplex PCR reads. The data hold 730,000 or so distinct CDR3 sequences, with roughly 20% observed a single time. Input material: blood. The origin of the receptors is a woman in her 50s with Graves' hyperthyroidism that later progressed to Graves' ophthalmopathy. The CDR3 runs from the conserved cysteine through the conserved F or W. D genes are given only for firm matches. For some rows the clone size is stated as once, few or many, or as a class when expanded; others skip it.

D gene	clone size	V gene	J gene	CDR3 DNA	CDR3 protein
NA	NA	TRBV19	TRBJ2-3	TGTGCCAGTAGTACCCGGAGGGGGGCAGATACGCAGTATTTT	CASSTRRGADTQYF
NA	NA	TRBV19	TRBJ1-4	TGTGCCAGTAGCGATCGTGCAGGGGATGAAAAACTGTTTTTT	CASSDRAGDEKLFF
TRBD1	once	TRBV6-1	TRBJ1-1	TGTGCCAGCAGTGAAAACAGGGGGTTTACAATGAACACTGAAGCTTTCTTT	CASSENRGFTMNTEAFF
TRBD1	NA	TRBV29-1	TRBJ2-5	TGCAGCGTTTCAGGGGGCAGAGGAGAGACCCAGTACTTC	CSVSGGRGETQYF
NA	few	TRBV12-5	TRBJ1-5	TGTGCTAGTGGCCCTGGGACATCTAGCAATCAGCCCCAGCATTTT	CASGPGTSSNQPQHF
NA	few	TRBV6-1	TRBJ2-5	TGTGCCAGCAGTGAAACAGGGGGGGCGAAGGAGACCCAGTACTTC	CASSETGGAKETQYF
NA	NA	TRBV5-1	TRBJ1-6	TGCGCCAGCAGCTTAAACGGCCCGAGTTCACCCCTCCACTTT	CASSLNGPSSPLHF
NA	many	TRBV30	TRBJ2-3	TGTGCCTGGAGTTGGGGGCCAGTTGCAGATACGCAGTATTTT	CAWSWGPVADTQYF
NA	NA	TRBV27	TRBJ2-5	TGTGCCAGCAGTTCCCGGAGCGAGGGCCGCTACTTC	CASSSRSEGRYF
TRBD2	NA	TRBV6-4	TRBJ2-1	TGTGCCAGCAGTGACGGTTCTAGCGGGCTTTACAATGAGCAGTTCTTC	CASSDGSSGLYNEQFF
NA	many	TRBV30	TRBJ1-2	TGTGCCTGGAGTGTGGGACTTGAAACTGGCTACACCTTC	CAWSVGLETGYTF
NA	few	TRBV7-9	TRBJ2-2	TGTGCCAGCAGCTTAGCAGATGGCGGGGAGCTGTTTTTT	CASSLADGGELFF
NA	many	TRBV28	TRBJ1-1	TGTGCCAGCAGTTTAAGTCCGGGGAGGAGCATGAACACTGAAGCTTTCTTT	CASSLSPGRSMNTEAFF
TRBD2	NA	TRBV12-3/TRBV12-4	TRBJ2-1	TGTGCCAGCAGTTTAATAGCGGGGGGCCTAAGCTCCTACAATGAGCAGTTCTTC	CASSLIAGGLSSYNEQFF
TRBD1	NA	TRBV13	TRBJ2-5	TGTGCCAGCAGCTACGAACAGGGGTCCCAGTACTTC	CASSYEQGSQYF
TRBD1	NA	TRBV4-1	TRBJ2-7	TGCGCCAGCAGCCAAGAGCACAGGGGGACCTACGAGCAGTACTTC	CASSQEHRGTYEQYF
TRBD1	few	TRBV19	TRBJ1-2	TGTGCCAGTAGTATACTCGTCGACAGGGGCAACTATGGCTACACCTTC	CASSILVDRGNYGYTF
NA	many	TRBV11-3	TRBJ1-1	TGTGCCAGCAGCTCGGACAGCATGAACACTGAAGCTTTCTTT	CASSSDSMNTEAFF
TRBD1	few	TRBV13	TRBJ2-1	TGTGCCAGCAGCCAAAGGACAGGGGGCCTCTCCTACAATGAGCAGTTCTTC	CASSQRTGGLSYNEQFF
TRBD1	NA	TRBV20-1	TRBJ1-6	TGCAGTGCTCCCAGGGGGGTTCAGGTGGGTTCACCCCTCCACTTT	CSAPRGVQVGSPLHF
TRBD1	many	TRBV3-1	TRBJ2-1	TGTGCCAGCAGCCAAGATCAGGGGGCATGGAATGAGCAGTTCTTC	CASSQDQGAWNEQFF
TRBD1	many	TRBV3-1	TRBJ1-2	TGTGCCAGCAGCCAAGGGACAGGGCACGGTGGCTACACCTTC	CASSQGTGHGGYTF
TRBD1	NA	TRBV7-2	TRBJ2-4	TGTGCCAGCAGCTTGTCTACCGGGACAGCGAAAAACATTCAGTACTTC	CASSLSTGTAKNIQYF
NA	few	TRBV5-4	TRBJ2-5	TGTGCCAGCAGCGAGACGGGACCAGGGGAGACCCAGTACTTC	CASSETGPGETQYF
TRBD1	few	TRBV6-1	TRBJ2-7	TGTGCCAGCAGTTCCCCGGGACAGAGCTCCTACGAGCAGTACTTC	CASSSPGQSSYEQYF
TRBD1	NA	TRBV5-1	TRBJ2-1	TGCGCCAGCAGCTTTACAGGGGGCGCCGGTAATGAGCAGTTCTTC	CASSFTGGAGNEQFF
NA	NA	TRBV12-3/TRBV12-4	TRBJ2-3	TGTGCCAGCAGTTTTGCAGGACAGATCACAGATACGCAGTATTTT	CASSFAGQITDTQYF
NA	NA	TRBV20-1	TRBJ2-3	TGCAGTGCTAGAGATGAGAGGGCAACAGATACGCAGTATTTT	CSARDERATDTQYF
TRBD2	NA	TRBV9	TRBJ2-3	TGTGCCAGCAGCGGGCTCGGCGGGGGAAACACAGATACGCAGTATTTT	CASSGLGGGNTDTQYF
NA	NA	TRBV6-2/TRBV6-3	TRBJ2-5	TGTGCCAGCAGCAAACAGGGATACCAGTACTTC	CASSKQGYQYF
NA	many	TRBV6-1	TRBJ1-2	TGTGCCAGCAGTCCGTCGTTAGGGGGTGGCTACACCTTC	CASSPSLGGGYTF
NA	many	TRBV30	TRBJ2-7	TGTGCCTGGAGTATGGGGGTGTACGAGCAGTACTTC	CAWSMGVYEQYF
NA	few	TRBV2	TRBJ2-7	TGTGCCACCAGAGACAGCTCTCCCTACGAGCAGTACTTC	CATRDSSPYEQYF
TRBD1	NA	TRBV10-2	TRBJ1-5	TGCGCCAGCAGCCAAACCTTGACAGGGGAGCGGCAGCCCCAGCATTTT	CASSQTLTGERQPQHF
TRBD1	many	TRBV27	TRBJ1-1	TGTGCCAGCAGCCTATACTGGACAGGGTGGACTGAAGCTTTCTTT	CASSLYWTGWTEAFF
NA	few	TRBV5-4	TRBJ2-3	TGTGCCAGCAGCTTCGGGGTTAACACAGATACGCAGTATTTT	CASSFGVNTDTQYF
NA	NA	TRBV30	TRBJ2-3	TGTGCCTGGAGTGTAGCTAGCCTGAGCACAGATACGCAGTATTTT	CAWSVASLSTDTQYF
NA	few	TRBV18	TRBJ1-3	TGTGCCAGCTCACCAGACCGACGGACAGCTGGAAACACCATATATTTT	CASSPDRRTAGNTIYF
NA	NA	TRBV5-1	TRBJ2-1	TGCGCCAGCAGCTCGGACGTCGGGGATGAGCAGTTCTTC	CASSSDVGDEQFF
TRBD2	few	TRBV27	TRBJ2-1	TGTGCCAGCAGTTTGGTACTAGCGGTTTACAATGAGCAGTTCTTC	CASSLVLAVYNEQFF
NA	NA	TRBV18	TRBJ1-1	TGTGCCAGCTCACCCAGAGTAACAGCGGGCCTTACTGAAGCTTTCTTT	CASSPRVTAGLTEAFF
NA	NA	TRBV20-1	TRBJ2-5	TGCAGTGCTAGTACGGGGGACCAAGAGACCCAGTACTTC	CSASTGDQETQYF
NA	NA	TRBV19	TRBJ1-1	TGTGCCAGTAGTATACATCCGGGGGTGACAGAGAACACTGAAGCTTTCTTT	CASSIHPGVTENTEAFF